The following is a T cell receptor beta chain sequence with its context. Its target is unknown. From the second PCR step, alpha and beta chains were amplified apart. CD4+ T cell IFNgamma after overnight CMV lysate exposure gave donor CMV status. This specimen comes from a study of naive and memory T cell subsets. Study-wide results and limits: A few larger clonotypes appeared in naive repertoires, especially CD8, possibly memory cells re-expressing CD45RA. Gini index rose across naive, CM, EM and EMRA in CD4 and CD8.

V was clipped by 6 bases and J by 0 bases; unmatched bases: 4. Germline CDR1 MDHEN, CDR2 SYDVKM. The CDR3 consists of 14 residues. An equimolar mix of two oligonucleotides served as the beta constant-region primer for TRBC1 and TRBC2. Four rounds of PCR amplified the ligated cDNA using nested alpha and beta constant-region primers plus SP2. A 12-nucleotide UMI and the SP2 primer were added to the cDNA 3' end by oligonucleotide ligation. MiXCR was run by TCRdb on the UMI-ligation and nested PCR reads, yielding one entry per CDR3 protein. There are roughly 140,000 distinct CDR3 sequences in the sample; approximately 21% occur only once, and approximately 0.63% lies in the top ten.

Sequencing input: naive CD8+ T cells from blood. This chain uses TRBV28 with TRBJ1-1; 7 bases align to TRBD1. The sequence was obtained from a human donor in good health. CDR3 DNA: TGTGCCAGCAGAAGACAGGGTTTGAACACTGAAGCTTTCTTT. Protein product: CASRRQGLNTEAFF.